This T cell receptor beta chain originates from a study of blood T cell repertoires in COVID-19. Study-level background: Sites in the United States, Italy and Spain provided acute and convalescent COVID-19 samples. T cells, B-cell-depleted T cells, or PBMCs supplied cDNA or gDNA.

CDR1 is SGHRS, CDR2 YFSETQ, per germline. The CDR3 consists of 14 residues. V lost 1 base to trimming and J lost 5 bases, with 10 bases between them. The authors' processing: Nucleated cell counts were estimated from reference gene primer amplification. Sequenced by immunoSEQ multiplex PCR; TCRdb stores in-frame clones only, minus some. V, J and clone size are those of that table, while D and trimming were read from the DNA. The sample has 65,000 to 100,000 clones, about 90% seen once. The sample taken for sequencing was peripheral blood. The chain couples TRBV5-1 to TRBJ2-4, with D possibly being TRBD1 (6 bases). The receptor was isolated from a woman older than 75 with acute or convalescent COVID-19. The CDR3 DNA reads TGCGCCAGCAGCTTGACCGGACAGCAAAACATTCAGTACTTC. It translates to CASSLTGQQNIQYF.